Presented here are 9 T cell receptor beta chains from one specimen sequenced in a study of cytomegalovirus exposure and HLA in healthy donors (TCRdb year 2017). Library method: the immunoSEQ multiplex PCR assay. Imported from immuneACCESS, the table was reduced by TCRdb to in-frame sequences with V and J called. These copies leave out some clones; in studies compared against another copy, an unresolved V gene accounts for under half, and the cause of the remainder is not known. The sample table holds over 120,000 clones, of which 85% to 90% were seen once. Clones ranked in the top ten supply approximately 10% of the sample. Sequenced sample: PBMCs. The receptors were gathered from a woman aged 18 to 35 in good health and CMV-seropositive.

The chain is built from TRBV11-3 and TRBJ2-2; D might be TRBD1 (5 bases). This CDR3 is 14 amino acids long. The V and J ends lost 3 bases and 1 base respectively, with 6 bases between them. Germline V gives CDR1 SGHNT, CDR2 YENEEA. The CDR3 here is CASSFRGNTGELFF. In DNA form, the CDR3 reads TGTGCCAGCAGCTTTAGGGGGAACACCGGGGAGCTGTTTTTT.

V gene TRBV27 combines with J gene TRBJ1-5; D unclear. Germline values: CDR1 MNHEY, CDR2 SMNVEV (reference sequence). The CDR3 spans 15 residues. The V and J ends lost 6 bases and 0 bases respectively, with 12 bases between them. CDR3 loop: CASRRQPYSNQPQHF. CDR3 sequence (DNA): TGTGCCAGCAGGCGACAACCTTATAGCAATCAGCCCCAGCATTTT.

The CDR3, as DNA: TGTGCCAGCACCGGGACAGGGGGGGAGACCCAGTACTTC. Its translation: CASTGTGGETQYF. V gene TRBV28 combines with J gene TRBJ2-5, with 11 nucleotides matching TRBD1. V lost 7 bases to trimming and J lost 5 bases; unmatched junction nucleotides: 3. Germline V lookup: CDR1 MDHEN, CDR2 SYDVKM. This CDR3 contains 13 residues. The full variable domain, in which reference TRBV28 and TRBJ2-5 provide the parts outside the CDR3, is DVKVTQSSRYLVKRTGEKVFLECVQDMDHENMFWYRQDPGLGLRLIYFSYDVKMKEKGDIPEGYSVSREKKERFSLILESASTNQTSMYLCASTGTGGETQYFGPGTRLLVL.

J is TRBJ1-4 and V is TRBV19, with 9 nucleotides matching TRBD1. CDR1 is LNHDA and CDR2 is SQIVND in the germline V gene (reference sequence). V lost 9 bases and J lost 7; bases outside the gene matches: 12. The CDR3 sequence is 15 residues long. CDR3 bases: TGTGCCAGCCGATTGCCCGGGACAGGGAGTGAAAAACTGTTTTTT. Amino acids: CASRLPGTGSEKLFF.

The V and J genes are TRBV2 and TRBJ2-7, with D perhaps matching TRBD2 (7 bases). Germline V gives CDR1 SNHLY, CDR2 FYNNEI. This CDR3 is 15 amino acids long. V lost 0 bases and J lost 2, with 11 bases in between. CDR3 sequence reads: CASSEAGGRAYEQYF. CDR3 coding DNA: TGTGCCAGCAGTGAAGCGGGGGGGCGGGCCTACGAGCAGTACTTC.

In the case of this clone: This specimen includes other DNA sequences encoding the same CDR3. V gene TRBV19 combines with J gene TRBJ1-1; D not certain. This CDR3 has 12 amino acids. The germline V gene encodes CDR1 LNHDA and CDR2 SQIVND (reference sequence). The V gene lost 7 bases and the J gene lost 1 base, with 7 bases spanning the gap. The CDR3 sequence is CASMAGNTEAFF. The DNA for the CDR3 is TGTGCCAGTATGGCTGGGAACACTGAAGCTTTCTTT. The entire variable domain, with the rest obtained from reference TRBV19 and TRBJ1-1, is as follows: DGGITQSPKYLFRKEGQNVTLSCEQNLNHDAMYWYRQDPGQGLRLIYYSQIVNDFQKGDIAEGYSVSREKKESFPLTVTSAQKNPTAFYLCASMAGNTEAFFGQGTRLTVV.

J is TRBJ1-5 and V is TRBV4-1; 10 bases match TRBD1. This CDR3 region has 15 residues. Trimming at V came to 4 bases and at J to 2 bases, leaving 2 bases not matched to a gene. CDR1 MGHRA and CDR2 YSYEKL come from the germline V gene. CDR3 sequence: CASSRGQGGNQPQHF. In nucleotides, the CDR3 is TGCGCCAGCAGCCGCGGACAGGGGGGCAATCAGCCCCAGCATTTT.

This clone was seen only once. This chain links TRBV6-5 with TRBJ1-4; TRBD1 is a possible D gene (5 bases). V lost 0 bases to trimming and J lost 8 bases, with 13 bases between them. CDR3 length: 15 amino acids. Per germline, CDR1 MNHEY and CDR2 SVGAGI. The CDR3 loop reads CASSYSLPGDEKLFF. The CDR3 nucleotides are TGTGCCAGCAGTTACTCGTTGCCGGGGGACGAAAAACTGTTTTTT.

The chain uses TRBV7-8 and TRBJ2-3, with 7 bases lining up with TRBD2. Germline trimming cut 5 bases from V and 0 bases from J; bases unmatched to any gene: 2. CDR3 length: 14 residues. The germline CDR1 and CDR2 sequences are SGHVS and FQNEAQ. This CDR3 is CASSVSGSTDTQYF. In DNA form, the CDR3 reads TGTGCCAGCAGCGTTAGCGGGAGCACAGATACGCAGTATTTT.